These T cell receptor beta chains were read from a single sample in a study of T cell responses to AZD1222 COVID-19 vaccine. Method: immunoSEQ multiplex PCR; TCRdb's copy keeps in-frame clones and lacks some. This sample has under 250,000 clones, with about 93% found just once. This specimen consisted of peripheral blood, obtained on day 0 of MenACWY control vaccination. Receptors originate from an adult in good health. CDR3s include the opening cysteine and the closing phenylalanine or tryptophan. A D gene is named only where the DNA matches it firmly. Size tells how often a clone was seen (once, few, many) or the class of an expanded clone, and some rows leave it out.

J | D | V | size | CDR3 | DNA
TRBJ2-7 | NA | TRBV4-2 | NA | CASSQDTGGMAEQYF | TGTGCCAGCAGCCAAGATACGGGGGGCATGGCCGAGCAGTACTTC
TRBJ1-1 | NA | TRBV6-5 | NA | CASRRGVGARTEAFF | TGTGCCAGCAGGAGAGGCGTGGGGGCACGCACTGAAGCTTTCTTT
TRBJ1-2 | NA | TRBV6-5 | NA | CASSLRGGYGYTF | TGTGCCAGCAGCTTAAGGGGTGGCTATGGCTACACCTTC
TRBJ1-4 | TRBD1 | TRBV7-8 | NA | CASSLSTGGDPNEKLFF | TGTGCCAGCAGCTTATCGACAGGGGGCGACCCTAATGAAAAACTGTTTTTT
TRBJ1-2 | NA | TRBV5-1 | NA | CASSLSGALDYGYTF | TGCGCCAGCAGCTTGTCGGGGGCCCTAGACTATGGCTACACCTTC
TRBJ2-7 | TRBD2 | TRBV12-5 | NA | CASGLRDYPTEQYF | TGTGCTAGTGGCCTCCGGGACTACCCTACCGAGCAGTACTTC
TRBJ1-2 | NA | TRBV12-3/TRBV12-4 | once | CASSFSGAYGYTF | TGTGCCAGCAGTTTTTCGGGGGCCTATGGCTACACCTTC
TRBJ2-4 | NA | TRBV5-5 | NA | CASSSDLGLAKNIQYF | TGTGCCAGCAGCTCGGATCTAGGGCTAGCCAAAAACATTCAGTACTTC
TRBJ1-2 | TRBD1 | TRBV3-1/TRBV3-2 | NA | CASSRDRGSGTGGYTF | TGTGCCAGCAGCCGGGACAGGGGTTCAGGAACAGGGGGCTACACCTTC
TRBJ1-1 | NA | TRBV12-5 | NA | CASGLSFGGQTEAFF | TGTGCTAGTGGTTTGTCGTTTGGGGGGCAGACTGAAGCTTTCTTT
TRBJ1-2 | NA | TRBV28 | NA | CASSFRALYGYTF | TGTGCCAGCAGTTTTCGGGCTCTATATGGCTACACCTTC
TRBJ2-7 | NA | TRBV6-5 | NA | CASSSEGGTSYEQYF | TGTGCCAGCAGTTCCGAAGGCGGGACCTCCTACGAGCAGTACTTC
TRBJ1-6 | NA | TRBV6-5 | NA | CASSYSIQANSPLHF | TGTGCCAGCAGTTACTCAATTCAAGCAAATTCACCCCTCCACTTT
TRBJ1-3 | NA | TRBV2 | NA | CASRVGPGDTIYF | TGTGCCAGCCGCGTGGGCCCGGGAGACACCATATATTTT
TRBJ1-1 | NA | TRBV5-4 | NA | CASSPPPGPAGEAFF | TGTGCCAGCAGCCCTCCCCCGGGGCCGGCAGGGGAAGCTTTCTTT
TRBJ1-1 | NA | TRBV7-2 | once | CASSLVVPNTEAFF | TGTGCCAGCAGCTTAGTCGTACCGAACACTGAAGCTTTCTTT
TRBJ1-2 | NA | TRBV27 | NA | CASKREGAVGLYGYTF | TGTGCCAGCAAAAGGGAGGGAGCGGTCGGGCTATATGGCTACACCTTC
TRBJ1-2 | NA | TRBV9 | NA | CASSVDAGYGYTF | TGTGCCAGCAGCGTAGATGCGGGCTATGGCTACACCTTC
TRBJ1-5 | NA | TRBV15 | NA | CATSRYSNQPQHF | TGTGCCACCAGCAGATATAGCAATCAGCCCCAGCATTTT
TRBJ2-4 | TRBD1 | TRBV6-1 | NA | CASSEAFGQGSNIQYF | TGTGCCAGCAGTGAAGCTTTTGGACAGGGATCCAACATTCAGTACTTC
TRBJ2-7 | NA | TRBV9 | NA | CASSVDPGTYEQYF | TGTGCCAGCAGCGTAGATCCGGGGACCTACGAGCAGTACTTC
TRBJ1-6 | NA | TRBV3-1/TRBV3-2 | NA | CASSQGGAGSPLHF | TGTGCCAGCAGCCAAGGGGGGGCAGGTTCACCCCTCCACTTT
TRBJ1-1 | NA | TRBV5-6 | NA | CASSLSAGNTEAFF | TGTGCCAGCAGCTTATCGGCCGGGAACACTGAAGCTTTCTTT
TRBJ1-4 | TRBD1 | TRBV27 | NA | CASSYDTGGGEKLFF | TGTGCCAGCAGTTACGATACAGGGGGCGGCGAAAAACTGTTTTTT
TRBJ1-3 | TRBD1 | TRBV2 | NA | CASSRQGPLSGNTIYF | TGTGCCAGCAGTCGACAGGGCCCCCTCTCTGGAAACACCATATATTTT
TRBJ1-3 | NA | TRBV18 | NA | CASSHGRTERNTIYF | TGTGCCAGCTCACATGGTAGGACCGAACGAAACACCATATATTTT
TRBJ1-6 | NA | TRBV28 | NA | CASSLKYAGSPLHF | TGTGCCAGCAGTTTAAAATACGCGGGTTCACCCCTCCACTTT
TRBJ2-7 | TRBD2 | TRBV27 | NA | CASAWSGSGNEQYF | TGTGCCAGCGCCTGGTCGGGTAGCGGGAACGAGCAGTACTTC
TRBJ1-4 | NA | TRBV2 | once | CASRMIGTETEKLFF | TGTGCCAGCAGAATGATAGGGACCGAGACTGAAAAACTGTTTTTT
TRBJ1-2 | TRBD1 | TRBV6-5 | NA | CASSYAGTAYYGYTF | TGTGCCAGCAGTTACGCCGGGACAGCCTACTATGGCTACACCTTC
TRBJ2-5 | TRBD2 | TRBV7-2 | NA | CASSLFGLAEETQYF | TGTGCCAGCAGCTTATTCGGCCTAGCGGAAGAGACCCAGTACTTC
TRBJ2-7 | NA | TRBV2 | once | CASSAPSGQFMKQYF | TGTGCCAGCAGTGCACCCAGTGGACAGTTTATGAAGCAGTACTTC
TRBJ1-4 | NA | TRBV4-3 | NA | CASSQDPAEKLFF | TGCGCCAGCAGCCAAGATCCGGCTGAAAAACTGTTTTTT
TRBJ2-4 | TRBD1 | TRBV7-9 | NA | CASSASGQDIQYF | TGTGCCAGCAGCGCTAGTGGACAGGACATTCAGTACTTC
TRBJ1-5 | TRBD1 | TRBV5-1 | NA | CASSLTGGADSNQPQHF | TGCGCCAGCAGCTTGACAGGGGGCGCGGACAGCAATCAGCCCCAGCATTTT
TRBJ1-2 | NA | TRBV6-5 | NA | CASTGTPNYGYTF | TGTGCCAGCACAGGCACACCTAACTATGGCTACACCTTC
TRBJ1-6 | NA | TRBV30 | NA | CAWTGGETYNSPLHF | TGTGCCTGGACGGGGGGAGAAACCTATAATTCACCCCTCCACTTT
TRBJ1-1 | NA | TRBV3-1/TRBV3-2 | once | CASSQAFLGAFF | TGTGCCAGCAGCCAGGCCTTCTTAGGGGCTTTCTTT
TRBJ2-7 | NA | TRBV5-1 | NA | CASSGSGEQYF | TGCGCCAGCAGCGGATCGGGGGAGCAGTACTTC
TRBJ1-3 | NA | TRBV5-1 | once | CASGRGAGNTIYF | TGCGCCAGCGGTCGGGGGGCTGGAAACACCATATATTTT
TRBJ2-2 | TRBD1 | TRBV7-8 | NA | CASSLAQGHPGELFF | TGTGCCAGCAGCTTAGCACAGGGGCATCCCGGGGAGCTGTTTTTT
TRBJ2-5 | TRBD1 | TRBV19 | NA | CASSIGAVRQGEETQYF | TGTGCCAGTAGTATAGGAGCAGTCAGACAGGGAGAAGAGACCCAGTACTTC
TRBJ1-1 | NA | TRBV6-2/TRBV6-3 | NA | CASSYSVTTEAFF | TGTGCCAGCAGTTATTCGGTTACCACTGAAGCTTTCTTT
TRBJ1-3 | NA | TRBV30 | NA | CAWSVLSDRYSGNTIYF | TGTGCCTGGAGTGTACTGAGTGACAGGTACTCTGGAAACACCATATATTTT
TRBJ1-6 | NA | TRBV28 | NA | CASSYRDIVYSPLHF | TGTGCCAGCAGTTACCGGGACATAGTTTATTCACCCCTCCACTTT
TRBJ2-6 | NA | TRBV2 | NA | CASAGPGANVLTF | TGTGCCAGCGCCGGGCCTGGGGCCAACGTCCTGACTTTC
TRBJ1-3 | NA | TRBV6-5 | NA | CASSYSRGNSGNTIYF | TGTGCCAGCAGTTACTCTCGGGGAAACTCTGGAAACACCATATATTTT
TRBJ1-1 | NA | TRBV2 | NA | CASQFHTEAFF | TGTGCCAGCCAATTCCACACTGAAGCTTTCTTT
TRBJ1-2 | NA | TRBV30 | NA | CAWSSGPNYGYTF | TGTGCCTGGAGTTCCGGGCCTAACTATGGCTACACCTTC
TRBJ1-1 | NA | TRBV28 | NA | CASSLLGRRTEAFF | TGTGCCAGCAGTTTACTGGGGCGACGAACTGAAGCTTTCTTT
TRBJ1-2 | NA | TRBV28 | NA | CASSLVARAGYGYTF | TGTGCCAGCAGTTTAGTCGCTCGCGCGGGCTATGGCTACACCTTC
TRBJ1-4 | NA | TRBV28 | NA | CASSLGEKLFF | TGTGCCAGCTCCCTTGGAGAAAAACTGTTTTTT
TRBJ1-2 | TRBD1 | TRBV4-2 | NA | CASSQRDRGDYGYTF | TGTGCCAGCAGCCAACGGGACAGGGGGGACTATGGCTACACCTTC
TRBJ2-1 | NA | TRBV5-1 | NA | CASSLDPGRRQTYNEQFF | TGCGCCAGCAGCTTGGATCCGGGGCGTCGACAAACCTACAATGAGCAGTTCTTC